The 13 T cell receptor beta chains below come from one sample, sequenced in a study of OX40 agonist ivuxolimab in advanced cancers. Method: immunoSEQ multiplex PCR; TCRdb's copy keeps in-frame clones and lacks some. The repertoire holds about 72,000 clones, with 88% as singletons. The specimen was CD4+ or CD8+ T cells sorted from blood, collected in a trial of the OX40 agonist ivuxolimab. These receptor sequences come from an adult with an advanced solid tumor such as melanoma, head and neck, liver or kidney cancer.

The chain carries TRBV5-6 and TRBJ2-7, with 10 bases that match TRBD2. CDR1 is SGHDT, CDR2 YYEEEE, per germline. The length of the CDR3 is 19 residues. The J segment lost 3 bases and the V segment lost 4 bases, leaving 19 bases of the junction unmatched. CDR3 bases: TGTGCCAGCAGCGCCATAGGTATAGCGGGAGGAACTACCCTCTACGAGCAGTACTTC. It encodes CASSAIGIAGGTTLYEQYF.

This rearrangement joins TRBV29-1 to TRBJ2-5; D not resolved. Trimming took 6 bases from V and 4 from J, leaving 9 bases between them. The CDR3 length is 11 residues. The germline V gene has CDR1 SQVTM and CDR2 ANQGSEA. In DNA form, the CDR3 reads TGCAGCGTGGCCCAGTTAGAGACCCAGTACTTC. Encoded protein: CSVAQLETQYF.

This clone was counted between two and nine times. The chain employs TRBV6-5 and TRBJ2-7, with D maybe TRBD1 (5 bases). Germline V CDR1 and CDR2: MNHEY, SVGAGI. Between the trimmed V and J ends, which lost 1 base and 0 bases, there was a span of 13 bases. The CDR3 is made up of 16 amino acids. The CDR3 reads CASSYWAGRNSYEQYF. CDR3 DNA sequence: TGTGCCAGCAGTTACTGGGCAGGGCGTAACTCCTACGAGCAGTACTTC.

The CDR3 DNA reads TGTGCCAGTAGCTCCTCCCCGAGGGGCACAGATACGCAGTATTTT. It encodes CASSSSPRGTDTQYF. The V and J genes are TRBV19 and TRBJ2-3; a possible D gene is TRBD2 (5 bases). Germline V gives CDR1 LNHDA, CDR2 SQIVND (reference sequence). The V end lost 6 bases, the J end lost 1 base, and 14 bases lay between the germline ends. The CDR3 runs to 15 residues.

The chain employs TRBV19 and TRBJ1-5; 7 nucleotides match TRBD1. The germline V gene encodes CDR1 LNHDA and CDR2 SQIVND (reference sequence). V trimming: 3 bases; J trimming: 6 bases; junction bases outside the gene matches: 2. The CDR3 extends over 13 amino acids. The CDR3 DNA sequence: TGTGCCAGTAGTATCCAGGGGGGTCAGCCCCAGCATTTT. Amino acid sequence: CASSIQGGQPQHF. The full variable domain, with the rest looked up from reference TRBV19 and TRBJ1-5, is DGGITQSPKYLFRKEGQNVTLSCEQNLNHDAMYWYRQDPGQGLRLIYYSQIVNDFQKGDIAEGYSVSREKKESFPLTVTSAQKNPTAFYLCASSIQGGQPQHFGDGTRLSIL.

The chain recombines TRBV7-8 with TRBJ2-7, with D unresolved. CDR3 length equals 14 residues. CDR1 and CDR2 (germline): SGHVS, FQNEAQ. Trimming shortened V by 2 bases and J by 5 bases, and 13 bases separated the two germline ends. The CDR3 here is CASSLRALEDEQYF. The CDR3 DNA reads TGTGCCAGCAGCTTAAGGGCCCTTGAGGACGAGCAGTACTTC.

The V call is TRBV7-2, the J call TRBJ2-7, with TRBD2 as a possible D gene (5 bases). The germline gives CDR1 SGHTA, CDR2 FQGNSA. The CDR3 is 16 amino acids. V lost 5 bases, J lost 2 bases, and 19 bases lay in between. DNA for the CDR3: TGTGCCAGCAGCCTTATACCGGGATATAGGCCCTACGAGCAGTACTTC. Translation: CASSLIPGYRPYEQYF. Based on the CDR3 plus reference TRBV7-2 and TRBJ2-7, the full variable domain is GAGVSQSPSNKVTEKGKDVELRCDPISGHTALYWYRQSLGQGLEFLIYFQGNSAPDKSGLPSDRFSAERTGGSVSTLTIQRTQQEDSAVYLCASSLIPGYRPYEQYFGPGTRLTVT.

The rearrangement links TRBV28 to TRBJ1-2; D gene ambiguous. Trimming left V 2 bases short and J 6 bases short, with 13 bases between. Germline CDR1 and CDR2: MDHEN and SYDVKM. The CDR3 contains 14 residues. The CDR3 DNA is TGTGCCAGCAGTTTAGATGCGGCTGTTGATGGCTACACCTTC. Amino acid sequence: CASSLDAAVDGYTF.

In nucleotides, the CDR3 is TGCGCCAGCGCCGGACTAGCGGGATTTTCTAAGAATGAGCAGTTCTTC. This sequence encodes CASAGLAGFSKNEQFF. The chain carries TRBV10-2 and TRBJ2-1; 12 bases are a match to TRBD2. The CDR3 sequence is 16 residues long. CDR1 WSHSY and CDR2 SAAADI come from the germline V gene. V was clipped by 8 bases and J by 7 bases; unmatched bases: 12.

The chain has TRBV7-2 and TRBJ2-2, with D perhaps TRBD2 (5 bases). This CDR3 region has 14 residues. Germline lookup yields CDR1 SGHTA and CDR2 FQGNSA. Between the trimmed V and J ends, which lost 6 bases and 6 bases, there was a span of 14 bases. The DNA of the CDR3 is TGTGCCAGCAGTCGCGAGGCGGGCCCCGGGGAGCTGTTTTTT. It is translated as CASSREAGPGELFF.

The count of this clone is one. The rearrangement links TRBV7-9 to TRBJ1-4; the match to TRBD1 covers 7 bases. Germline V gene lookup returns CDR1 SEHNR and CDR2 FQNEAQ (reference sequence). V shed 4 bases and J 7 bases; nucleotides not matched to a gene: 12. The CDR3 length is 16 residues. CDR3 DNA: TGTGCCAGCAGCTCGACTACAGACAGGGAGGGTGAAAAACTGTTTTTT. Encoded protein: CASSSTTDREGEKLFF.

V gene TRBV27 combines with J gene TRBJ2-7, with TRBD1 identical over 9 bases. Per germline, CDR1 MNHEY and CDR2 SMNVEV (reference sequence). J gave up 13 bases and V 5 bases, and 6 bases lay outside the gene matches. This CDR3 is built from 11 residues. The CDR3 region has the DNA TGTGCCAGCAGTCCCACAGGGGGCTTTTACTTC. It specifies CASSPTGGFYF.

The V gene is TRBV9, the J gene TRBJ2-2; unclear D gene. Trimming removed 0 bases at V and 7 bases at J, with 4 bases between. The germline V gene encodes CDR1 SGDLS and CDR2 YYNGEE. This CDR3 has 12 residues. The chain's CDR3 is CASSVGGGELFF. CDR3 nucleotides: TGTGCCAGCAGCGTAGGAGGCGGGGAGCTGTTTTTT. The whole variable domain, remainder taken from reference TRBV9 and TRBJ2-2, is DSGVTQTPKHLITATGQRVTLRCSPRSGDLSVYWYQQSLDQGLQFLIQYYNGEERAKGNILERFSAQQFPDLHSELNLSSLELGDSALYFCASSVGGGELFFGEGSRLTVL.